Only a few counts were recorded for the clone carrying this T cell receptor (beta chain). Germline CDR1 SNHLY, CDR2 FYNNEI. The CDR3 totals 15 residues. The V gene lost 4 bases and the J gene lost 3 bases, with 15 bases spanning the gap. The protocol was immunoSEQ multiplex PCR, while the TCRdb copy is restricted to in-frame clones and leaves out a portion. Of about 30,000 clones detected, roughly nine tenths appear once; the ten largest clones hold around two fifths. These data are taken from a study of blood T cell repertoires in COVID-19. Study background: Samples came from the United States, Italy and Spain, spanning acute and convalescent COVID-19.

This receptor was taken from a man aged 60 to 69 with active or convalescent COVID-19. This rearrangement joins TRBV2 to TRBJ1-1; a possible D gene is TRBD1 (6 bases). Source material: peripheral blood. The CDR3 nucleotides are TGTGCCAGCAGTGGGGAGGGGGGCTCGCACACTGAAGCTTTCTTT. Translation gives CASSGEGGSHTEAFF.